This entry concerns a single T cell receptor (beta chain). The data were taken from a study of blood T cell repertoires in COVID-19. V lost 5 bases and J lost 3, with 14 bases in between. The CDR3 is 15 residues long. Germline CDR1 reads SGHTA; CDR2 reads FQGNSA. Authors' processing steps: The authors estimated nucleated cell counts from reference gene primer amplification. Sequenced by immunoSEQ multiplex PCR; TCRdb stores in-frame clones only, minus some. Clone size and the V and J calls come from that table; the DNA yielded D and trimming. The top ten hold approximately 3% of the sample, which has roughly 240,000 clones, approximately 83% seen once.

The origin of this receptor is a woman younger than 45 who had recovered from COVID-19. The J gene is TRBJ1-5, the V gene TRBV7-2; D possibly corresponds to TRBD1 (5 bases). The sequenced material came from peripheral blood. CDR3 nucleotides: TGTGCCAGCAGCGTAGAGGGGTTTTCCAATCAGCCCCAGCATTTT. Its protein product is CASSVEGFSNQPQHF.